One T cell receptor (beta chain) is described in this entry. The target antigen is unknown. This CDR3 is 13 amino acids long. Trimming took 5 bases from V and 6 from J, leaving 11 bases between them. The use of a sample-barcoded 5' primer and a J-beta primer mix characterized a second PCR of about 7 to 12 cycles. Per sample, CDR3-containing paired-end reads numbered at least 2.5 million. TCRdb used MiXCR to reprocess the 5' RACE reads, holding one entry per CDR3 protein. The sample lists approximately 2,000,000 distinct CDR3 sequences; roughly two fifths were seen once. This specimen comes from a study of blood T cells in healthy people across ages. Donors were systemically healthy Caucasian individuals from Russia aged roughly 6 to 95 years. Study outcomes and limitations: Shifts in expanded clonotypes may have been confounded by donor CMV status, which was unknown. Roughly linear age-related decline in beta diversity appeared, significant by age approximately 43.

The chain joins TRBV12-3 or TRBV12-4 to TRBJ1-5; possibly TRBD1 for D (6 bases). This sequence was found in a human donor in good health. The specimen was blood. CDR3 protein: CASSGTRAQPQHF. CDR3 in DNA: TGTGCCAGCAGTGGGACAAGGGCTCAGCCCCAGCATTTT.